These 5 T cell receptor beta chains were sequenced from one sample in a study of T cell responses to AZD1222 COVID-19 vaccine (dated by TCRdb to about 2021). According to the study, the label for this sample's time point signals: baseline before first vaccination. Read against the paper, the sample's treatment or condition label means: meningococcal conjugate vaccine given as trial control. Library preparation was by the immunoSEQ multiplex PCR assay. As stored in TCRdb, this immuneACCESS dataset retains in-frame rearrangements with V and J assigned. A fraction of the clones does not appear; measured against another copy, unresolved V genes explain less than half of the discrepancy, and the remainder lacks a known reason. The sample has some 120,000 clones on record, roughly 85% of them singletons. Approximately 19% of the sample is held by the ten biggest clonotypes. The sequencing used peripheral blood, collected on day 0 of MenACWY control vaccination. These receptor sequences come from an adult in good health.

J is TRBJ2-1 and V is TRBV2; 12 bases are a match to TRBD2. Germline-derived CDR1 and CDR2 are SNHLY and FYNNEI. This CDR3 region has 15 residues. Trimming took 6 bases from V and 9 from J; bases not matched to a gene: 9. CDR3 DNA: TGTGCCAGCAGGGACACTAGCGGGAGGATCGGTGAGCAGTTCTTC. Residues: CASRDTSGRIGEQFF.

The CDR3 loop is CASSQEGLAGGHIQYF. The CDR3 bases are TGTGCCAGCAGCCAAGAGGGACTAGCGGGAGGACACATTCAGTACTTC. This chain connects TRBV7-2 to TRBJ2-4; 15 bases are a match to TRBD2. Germline V gives CDR1 SGHTA, CDR2 FQGNSA. CDR3 length equals 16 residues. After removal of 5 bases from V and 8 bases from J, the junction contained 7 bases not matched to a gene. The entire variable domain, with the rest obtained from reference TRBV7-2 and TRBJ2-4, is as follows: GAGVSQSPSNKVTEKGKDVELRCDPISGHTALYWYRQSLGQGLEFLIYFQGNSAPDKSGLPSDRFSAERTGGSVSTLTIQRTQQEDSAVYLCASSQEGLAGGHIQYFGAGTRLSVL.

On this clone itself: The junction departs from germline at one end; a sequencing error may be responsible. The chain employs TRBV6-5 and TRBJ2-7, with 9 bases identical to TRBD1. Germline CDR1 reads MNHEY; CDR2 reads SVGAGI. The CDR3 is 15 amino acids. The CDR3 spells CASRYSGTGYHEQYF. CDR3 DNA: TGTGCCAGCAGATACTCCGGGACAGGGTACCACGAGCAGTACTTC.

The chain employs TRBV28 and TRBJ1-2; D may be TRBD1 (5 bases). V was cut by 5 bases and J by 4 bases, with 8 bases left in between. The CDR3 runs to 12 residues. Germline V gene sequence: CDR1 MDHEN, CDR2 SYDVKM. The CDR3 sequence: CASSAGPYGYTF. CDR3 nucleotide sequence: TGTGCCAGCAGTGCAGGGCCCTATGGCTACACCTTC.

The chain uses TRBV2 and TRBJ2-1; 10 bases align to TRBD1. After removal of 6 bases from V and 4 bases from J, the junction contained 6 bases not matched to a gene. The V gene's germline CDR1 is SNHLY and CDR2 FYNNEI. This CDR3 is built from 15 residues. CDR3 residues: CASRGGTGAYNEQFF. The CDR3 coding sequence is TGTGCCAGCAGGGGCGGGACAGGGGCTTACAATGAGCAGTTCTTC.